The T cell receptor (delta chain) under discussion was sequenced for a study of Vδ1+ human thymocytes. Findings of the study overall: Around a fifth of thymic delta-chain sequences were Vdelta2, with few Vdelta3, unlike blood Vdelta1+ controls. Highly polyclonal TRG and TRD repertoires with Gaussian CDR3 length distributions appeared in thymus.

There are a few counts of this clone. Antigen specificity is unknown. This CDR3 is 18 amino acids long. V shed 5 bases and J shed 0 bases, with 22 bases lying between them. Germline-derived CDR1 and CDR2 are TSWWSYY and QGS. The template was reverse-transcribed extracted RNA. Pooled V-gene forward primers with one constant-region reverse primer generated the CDR3 amplicons by multiplex PCR. TCRdb reanalysed the multiplex PCR reads with CATT. The repertoire includes about 75,000 delta-chain clones, around 35% of them detected once, and 0.2% to 0.3% sits in the top ten. The sequence was collected from a boy in the first two years of life who had congenital heart surgery. The sequenced material came from Vdelta1+ gamma-delta thymocytes from the thymus. Indicated subset: FACS-sorted CD3+ TCRalphabeta- TCRVdelta1+ TCRVdelta2- thymocytes. The rearrangement links TRDV1 to TRDJ1, with D perhaps assigned TRDD1 or TRDD3 (5 bases each). In DNA, the CDR3 is TGTGCTCTTGGGAAATATCCTTTTCTGGGCCTATACACCGATAAACTCATCTTT. As protein: CALGKYPFLGLYTDKLIF.